This TCR beta chain is from a study of shared clonotypes between healthy human individuals. About the study: Each donor's CD8 memory used one plate, CD8 naive two, each CD4 subset three. Overall study results and limits: Sharing across four donors was seen in 4.5% to 6.5% of naive CD4 clonotypes. Despite large depth, rarefaction showed incomplete sorted-subset sequencing.

V lost 1 base to trimming and J lost 8 bases; unmatched junction nucleotides: 6. The length of the CDR3 is 16 residues. Per germline, CDR1 SEHNR and CDR2 FQNEAQ (reference sequence). A remark on this clone: Its antigen is unidentified.

Measured with immunoSEQ multiplex PCR; TCRdb has only the in-frame clones, and not every one. This repertoire shows some 660,000 clones, 73% found once; its top ten account for 1.5% to 2%. The TCR comes from a woman in her twenties or thirties in good health. Source material: memory CD4+ T cells sorted from blood. The subset is: CD45RA-negative fraction. The chain has TRBV7-9 and TRBJ2-1, with 12 bases lining up with TRBD2. CDR3: CASSLGSGTSGHEQFF. CDR3 DNA sequence: TGTGCCAGCAGCTTAGGATCCGGGACTAGCGGGCATGAGCAGTTCTTC.